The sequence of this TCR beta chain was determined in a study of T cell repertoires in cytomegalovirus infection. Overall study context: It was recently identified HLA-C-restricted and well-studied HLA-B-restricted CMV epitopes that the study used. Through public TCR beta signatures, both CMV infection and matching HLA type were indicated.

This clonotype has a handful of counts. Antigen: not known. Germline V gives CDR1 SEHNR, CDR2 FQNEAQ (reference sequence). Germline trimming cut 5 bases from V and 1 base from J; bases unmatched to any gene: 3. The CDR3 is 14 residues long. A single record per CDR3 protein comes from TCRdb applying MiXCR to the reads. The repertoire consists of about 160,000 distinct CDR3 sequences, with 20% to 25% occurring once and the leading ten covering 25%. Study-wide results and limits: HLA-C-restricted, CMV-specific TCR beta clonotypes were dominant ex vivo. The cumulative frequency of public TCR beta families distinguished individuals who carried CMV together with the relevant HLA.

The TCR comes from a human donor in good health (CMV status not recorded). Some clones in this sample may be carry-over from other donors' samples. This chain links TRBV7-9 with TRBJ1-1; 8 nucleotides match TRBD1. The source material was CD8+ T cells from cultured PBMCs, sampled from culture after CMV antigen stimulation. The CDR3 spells CASSDGQGNTEAFF. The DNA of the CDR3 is TGTGCCAGCAGCGACGGACAGGGGAACACTGAAGCTTTCTTT.